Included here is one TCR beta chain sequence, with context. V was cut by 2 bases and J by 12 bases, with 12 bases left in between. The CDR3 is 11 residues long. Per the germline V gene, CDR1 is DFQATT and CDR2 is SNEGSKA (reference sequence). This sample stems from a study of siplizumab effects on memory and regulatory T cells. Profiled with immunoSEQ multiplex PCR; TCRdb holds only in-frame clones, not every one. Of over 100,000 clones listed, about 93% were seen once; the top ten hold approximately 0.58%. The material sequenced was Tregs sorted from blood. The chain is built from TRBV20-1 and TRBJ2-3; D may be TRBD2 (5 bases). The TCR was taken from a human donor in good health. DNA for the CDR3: TGCAGTGCTAGAAATAGCGAGGAACAGTATTTT. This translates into CSARNSEEQYF.